The source of this T cell receptor beta chain is a study of glioma-infiltrating T cells after dendritic cell vaccination. Turning to the study itself: Samples are from glioblastoma patients in Phase I and II dendritic cell vaccine trials.

Data came from immunoSEQ multiplex PCR; TCRdb stores just in-frame clones and leaves some out. The sample yields 30,000 to 40,000 clones, 70% to 85% seen once. None of the glioblastoma patients had an isocitrate dehydrogenase mutation. The CDR3 contains 17 residues. Trimming pared 1 base from V and 6 bases from J, leaving 20 bases between. CDR1 and CDR2 (germline): SGHNT, YYREEE (reference sequence). The input for sequencing was blood, taken before dendritic cell vaccination. This chain uses TRBV5-4 with TRBJ2-1, with D possibly being TRBD2 (6 bases). This sequence originates from a human donor with glioblastoma. The CDR3 is CASSLMTSVSQGNEQFF. The DNA of the CDR3 is TGTGCCAGCAGCTTGATGACTAGTGTATCCCAGGGCAATGAGCAGTTCTTC.